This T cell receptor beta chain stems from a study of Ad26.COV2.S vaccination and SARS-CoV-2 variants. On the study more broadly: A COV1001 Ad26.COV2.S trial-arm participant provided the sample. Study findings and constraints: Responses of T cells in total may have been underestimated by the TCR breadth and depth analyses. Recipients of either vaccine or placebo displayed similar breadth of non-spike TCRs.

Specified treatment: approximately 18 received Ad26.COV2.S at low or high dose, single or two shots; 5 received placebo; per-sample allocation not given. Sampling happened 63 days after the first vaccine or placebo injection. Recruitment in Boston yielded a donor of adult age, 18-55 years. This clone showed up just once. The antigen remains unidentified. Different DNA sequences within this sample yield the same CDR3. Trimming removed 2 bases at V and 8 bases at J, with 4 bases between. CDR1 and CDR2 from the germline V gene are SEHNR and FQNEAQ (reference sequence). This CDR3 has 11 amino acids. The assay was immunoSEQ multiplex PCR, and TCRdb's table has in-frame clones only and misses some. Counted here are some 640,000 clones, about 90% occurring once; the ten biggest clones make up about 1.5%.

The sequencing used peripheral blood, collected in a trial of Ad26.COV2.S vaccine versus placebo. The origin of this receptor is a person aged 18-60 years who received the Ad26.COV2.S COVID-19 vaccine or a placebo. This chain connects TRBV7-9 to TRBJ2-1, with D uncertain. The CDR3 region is CASSLFYEQFF. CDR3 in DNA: TGTGCCAGCAGCTTATTCTATGAGCAGTTCTTC.